Reported below is one T cell receptor beta chain. The antigen is undetermined. Primers for the PCR totalled 60 Vbeta and 13 Jbeta. Method: immunoSEQ multiplex PCR; TCRdb's copy keeps in-frame clones and lacks some. The table lists 70,000 to 100,000 clones. CDR1 is SQVTM and CDR2 is ANQGSEA in the germline V gene. V was trimmed by 7 bases and J by 10 bases, leaving 10 bases between them. The CDR3 runs to 9 residues. This specimen belongs to a study of cytomegalovirus exposure and HLA in healthy donors. Study-wide points: Investigators reported 150 to 200 TCR beta chains as tied to cytomegalovirus. Sequencing depth roughly uniform across donors was assumed in presence/absence analyses.

Specimen: PBMCs. The clonotype comes from a young man in good health and CMV-seropositive. This chain uses TRBV29-1 with TRBJ1-1; D is unresolved. CDR3 DNA: TGCAGCGCCGGGGATGGAGCTTTCTTT. Translated: CSAGDGAFF.